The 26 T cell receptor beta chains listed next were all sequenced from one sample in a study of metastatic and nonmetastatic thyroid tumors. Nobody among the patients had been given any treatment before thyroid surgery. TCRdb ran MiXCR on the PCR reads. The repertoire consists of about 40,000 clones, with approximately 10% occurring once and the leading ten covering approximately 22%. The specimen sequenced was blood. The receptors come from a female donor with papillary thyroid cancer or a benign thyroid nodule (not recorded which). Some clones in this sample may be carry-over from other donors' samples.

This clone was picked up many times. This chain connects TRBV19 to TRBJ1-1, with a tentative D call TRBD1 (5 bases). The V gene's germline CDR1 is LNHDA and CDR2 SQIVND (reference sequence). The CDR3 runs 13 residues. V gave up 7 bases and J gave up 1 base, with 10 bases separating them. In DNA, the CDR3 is TGTGCCAGTAAAAGGGGAGCGAACACTGAAGCTTTCTTT. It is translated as CASKRGANTEAFF.

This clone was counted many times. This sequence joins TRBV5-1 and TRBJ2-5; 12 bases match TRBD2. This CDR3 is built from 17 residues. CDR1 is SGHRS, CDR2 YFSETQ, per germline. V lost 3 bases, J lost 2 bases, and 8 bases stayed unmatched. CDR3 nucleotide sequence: TGCGCCAGCAGCTCAGGGAGGACTAGCGGGGCGCAAGAGACCCAGTACTTC. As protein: CASSSGRTSGAQETQYF.

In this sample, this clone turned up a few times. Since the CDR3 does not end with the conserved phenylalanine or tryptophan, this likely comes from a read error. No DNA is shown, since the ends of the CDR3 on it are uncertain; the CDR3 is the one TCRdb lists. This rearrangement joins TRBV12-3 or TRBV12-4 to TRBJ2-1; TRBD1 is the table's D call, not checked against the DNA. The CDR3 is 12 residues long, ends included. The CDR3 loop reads CASSWGLGSYLL.

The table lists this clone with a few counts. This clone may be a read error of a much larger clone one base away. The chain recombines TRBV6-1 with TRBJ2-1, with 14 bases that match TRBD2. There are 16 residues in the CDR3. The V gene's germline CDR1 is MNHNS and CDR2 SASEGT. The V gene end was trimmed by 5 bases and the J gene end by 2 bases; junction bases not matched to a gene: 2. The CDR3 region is CASSRLAGGPYNEQFF. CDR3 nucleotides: TGTGCCAGCAGTAGACTAGCGGGAGGGCCCTACAATGAGCAGTTCTTC.

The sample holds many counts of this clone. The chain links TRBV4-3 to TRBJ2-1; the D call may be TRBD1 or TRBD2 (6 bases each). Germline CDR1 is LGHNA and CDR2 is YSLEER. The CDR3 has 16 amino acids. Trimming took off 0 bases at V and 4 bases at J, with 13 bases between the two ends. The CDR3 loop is CASSQDPLGGYNEQFF. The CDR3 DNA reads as TGCGCCAGCAGCCAAGATCCCCTAGGGGGGTACAATGAGCAGTTCTTC.

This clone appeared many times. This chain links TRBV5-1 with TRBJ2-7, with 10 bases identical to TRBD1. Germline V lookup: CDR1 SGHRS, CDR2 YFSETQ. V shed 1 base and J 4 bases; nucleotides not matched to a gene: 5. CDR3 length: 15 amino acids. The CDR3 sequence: CASSLQAGQGYEQYF. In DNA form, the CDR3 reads TGCGCCAGCAGCTTGCAGGCGGGACAGGGGTACGAGCAGTACTTC.

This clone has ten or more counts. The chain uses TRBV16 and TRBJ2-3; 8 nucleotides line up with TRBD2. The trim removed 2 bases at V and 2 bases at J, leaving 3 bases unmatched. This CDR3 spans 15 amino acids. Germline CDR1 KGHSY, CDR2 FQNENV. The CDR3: CASSQGLAPTDTQYF. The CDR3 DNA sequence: TGTGCCAGCAGCCAAGGACTAGCTCCCACAGATACGCAGTATTTT.

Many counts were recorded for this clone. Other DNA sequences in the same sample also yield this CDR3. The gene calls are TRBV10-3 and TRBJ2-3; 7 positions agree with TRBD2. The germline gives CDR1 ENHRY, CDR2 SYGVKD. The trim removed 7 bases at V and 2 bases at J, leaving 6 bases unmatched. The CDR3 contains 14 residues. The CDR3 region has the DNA TGTGCCATCACCCCGGGGGGAAACACAGATACGCAGTATTTT. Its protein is CAITPGGNTDTQYF.

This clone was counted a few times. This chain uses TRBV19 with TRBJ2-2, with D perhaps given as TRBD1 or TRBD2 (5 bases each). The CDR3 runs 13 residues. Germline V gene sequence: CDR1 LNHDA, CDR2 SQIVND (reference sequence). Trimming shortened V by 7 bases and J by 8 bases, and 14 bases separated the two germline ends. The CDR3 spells CASTLTWGGELFF. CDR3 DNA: TGTGCCAGTACCTTGACCTGGGGGGGGGAGCTGTTTTTT.

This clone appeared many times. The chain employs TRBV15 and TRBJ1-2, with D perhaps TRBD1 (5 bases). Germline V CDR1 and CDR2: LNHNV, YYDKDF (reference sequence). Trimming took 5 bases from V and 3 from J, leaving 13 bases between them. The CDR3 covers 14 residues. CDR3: CATSYAGTDYGYTF. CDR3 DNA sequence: TGTGCCACCAGCTACGCCGGGACGGACTATGGCTACACCTTC.

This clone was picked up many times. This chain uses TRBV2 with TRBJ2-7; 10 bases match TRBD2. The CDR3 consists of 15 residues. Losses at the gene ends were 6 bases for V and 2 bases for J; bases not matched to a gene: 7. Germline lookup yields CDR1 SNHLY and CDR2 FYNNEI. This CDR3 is CASRDLAGVAYEQYF. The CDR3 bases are TGTGCCAGCAGAGATCTAGCGGGAGTCGCCTACGAGCAGTACTTC.

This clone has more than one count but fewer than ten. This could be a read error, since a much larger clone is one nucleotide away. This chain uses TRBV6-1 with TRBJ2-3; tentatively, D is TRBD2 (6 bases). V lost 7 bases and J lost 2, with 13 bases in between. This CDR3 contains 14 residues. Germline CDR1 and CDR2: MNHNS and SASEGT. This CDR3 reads CASIPDYTTDTQYF. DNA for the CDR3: TGTGCCAGCATCCCGGACTATACCACAGATACGCAGTATTTT.

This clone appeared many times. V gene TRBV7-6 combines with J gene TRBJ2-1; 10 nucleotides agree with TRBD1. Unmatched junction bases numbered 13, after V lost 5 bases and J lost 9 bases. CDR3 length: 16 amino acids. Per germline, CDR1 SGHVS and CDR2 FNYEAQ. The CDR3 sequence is CASSPTGGGPPTEQFF. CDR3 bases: TGTGCCAGCAGCCCGACAGGGGGCGGCCCCCCGACTGAGCAGTTCTTC.

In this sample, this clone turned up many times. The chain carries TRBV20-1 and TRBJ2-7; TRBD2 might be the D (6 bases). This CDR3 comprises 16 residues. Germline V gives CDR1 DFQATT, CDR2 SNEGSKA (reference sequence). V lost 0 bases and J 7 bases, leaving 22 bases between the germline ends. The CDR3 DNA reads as TGCAGTGCTAGAGATCAACAACAGCCCGGGGGAGAGGAGCAGTACTTC. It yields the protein CSARDQQQPGGEEQYF.

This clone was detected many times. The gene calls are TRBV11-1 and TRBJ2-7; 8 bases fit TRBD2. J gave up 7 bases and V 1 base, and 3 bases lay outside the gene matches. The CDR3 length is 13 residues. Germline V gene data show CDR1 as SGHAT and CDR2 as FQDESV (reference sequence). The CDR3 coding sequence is TGTGCCAGCAGCTTAGGGACTAGCTGGGAGCAGTACTTC. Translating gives CASSLGTSWEQYF.

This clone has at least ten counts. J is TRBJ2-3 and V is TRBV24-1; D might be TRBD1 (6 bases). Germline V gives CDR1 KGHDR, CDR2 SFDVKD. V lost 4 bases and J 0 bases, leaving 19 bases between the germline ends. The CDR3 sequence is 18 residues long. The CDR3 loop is CATSDQDSPGDSTDTQYF. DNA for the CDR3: TGTGCCACCAGTGACCAGGACAGTCCAGGGGACAGCACAGATACGCAGTATTTT.

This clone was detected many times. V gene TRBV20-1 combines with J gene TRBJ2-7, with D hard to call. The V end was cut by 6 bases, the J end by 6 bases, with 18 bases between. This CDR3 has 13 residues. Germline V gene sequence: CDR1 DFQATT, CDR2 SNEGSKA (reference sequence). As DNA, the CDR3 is TGCAGTGCAGGCGAGCGATTCGGCCGCGAGCAGTACTTC. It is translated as CSAGERFGREQYF.

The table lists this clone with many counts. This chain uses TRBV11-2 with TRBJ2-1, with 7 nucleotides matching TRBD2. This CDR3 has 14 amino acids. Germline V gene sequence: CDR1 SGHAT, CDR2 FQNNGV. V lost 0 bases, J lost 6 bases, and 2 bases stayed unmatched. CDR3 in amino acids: CASSLEASGNEQFF. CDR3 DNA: TGTGCCAGCAGCTTAGAAGCTAGCGGCAATGAGCAGTTCTTC.

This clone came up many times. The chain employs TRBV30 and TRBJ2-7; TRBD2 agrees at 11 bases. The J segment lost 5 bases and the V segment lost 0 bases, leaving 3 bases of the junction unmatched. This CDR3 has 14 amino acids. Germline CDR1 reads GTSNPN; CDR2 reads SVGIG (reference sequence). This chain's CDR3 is CAWSVLAGANEQYF. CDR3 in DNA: TGTGCCTGGAGTGTACTAGCGGGAGCCAACGAGCAGTACTTC.

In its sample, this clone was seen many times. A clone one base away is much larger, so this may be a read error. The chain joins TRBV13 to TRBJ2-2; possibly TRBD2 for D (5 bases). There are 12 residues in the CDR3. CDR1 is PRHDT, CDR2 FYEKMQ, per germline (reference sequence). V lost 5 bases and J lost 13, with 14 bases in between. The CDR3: CASSPNPRGLFF. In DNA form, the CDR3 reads TGTGCCAGCAGCCCCAACCCCCGGGGGCTGTTTTTT.

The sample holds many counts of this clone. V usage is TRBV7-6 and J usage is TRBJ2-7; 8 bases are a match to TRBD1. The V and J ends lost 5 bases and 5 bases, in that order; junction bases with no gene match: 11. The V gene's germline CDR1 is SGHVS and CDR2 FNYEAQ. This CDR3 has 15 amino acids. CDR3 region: CASSTLRDRFHEQYF. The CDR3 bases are TGTGCCAGCAGCACCCTCCGGGACAGGTTTCACGAGCAGTACTTC.

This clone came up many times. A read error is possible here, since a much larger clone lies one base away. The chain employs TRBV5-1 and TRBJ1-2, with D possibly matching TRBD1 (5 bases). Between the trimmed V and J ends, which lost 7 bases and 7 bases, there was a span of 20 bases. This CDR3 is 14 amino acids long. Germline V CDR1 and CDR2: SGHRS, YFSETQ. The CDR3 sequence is CASSPGTNVSGYTF. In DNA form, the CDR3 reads TGCGCCAGCTCCCCGGGGACGAATGTGAGTGGCTACACCTTC.

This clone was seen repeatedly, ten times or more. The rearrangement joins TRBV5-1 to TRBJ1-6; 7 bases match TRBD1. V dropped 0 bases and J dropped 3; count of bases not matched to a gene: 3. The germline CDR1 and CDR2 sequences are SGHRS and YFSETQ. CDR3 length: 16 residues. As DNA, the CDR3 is TGCGCCAGCAGCTTGGATCAGGGGGGCTATAATTCACCCCTCCACTTT. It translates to CASSLDQGGYNSPLHF.

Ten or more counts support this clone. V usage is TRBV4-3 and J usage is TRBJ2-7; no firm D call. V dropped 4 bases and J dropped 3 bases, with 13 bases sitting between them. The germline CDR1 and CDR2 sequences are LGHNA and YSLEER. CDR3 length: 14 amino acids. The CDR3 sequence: CASSPSSTGYEQYF. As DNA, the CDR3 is TGCGCCAGCAGCCCCTCCTCCACGGGCTACGAGCAGTACTTC.

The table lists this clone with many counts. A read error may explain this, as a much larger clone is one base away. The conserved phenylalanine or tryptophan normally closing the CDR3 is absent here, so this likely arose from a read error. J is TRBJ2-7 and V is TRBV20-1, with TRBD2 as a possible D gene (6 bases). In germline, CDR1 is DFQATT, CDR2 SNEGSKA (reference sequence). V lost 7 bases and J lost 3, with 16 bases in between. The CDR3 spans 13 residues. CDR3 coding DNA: TGCAGTGTCCACTCGACTAGTAACTACGAGCAGTACCTC. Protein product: CSVHSTSNYEQYL.

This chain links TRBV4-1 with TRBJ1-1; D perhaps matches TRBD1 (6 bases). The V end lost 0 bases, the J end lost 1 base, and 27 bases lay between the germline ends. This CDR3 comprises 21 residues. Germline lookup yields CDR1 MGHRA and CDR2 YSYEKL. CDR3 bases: TGCGCCAGCAGCCAAGATCGGAGGTTAGGGGGGGCCACCGTGGGGAACACTGAAGCTTTCTTT. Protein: CASSQDRRLGGATVGNTEAFF.